This TCR beta chain was identified during a study of response to subunit inactivated influenza vaccine. Germline values: CDR1 MNHEY, CDR2 SMNVEV (reference sequence). Trimming removed 6 bases from V and 4 bases from J; junction bases left unmatched: 9. The CDR3 is 15 amino acids. There are many counts of this clonotype. TCRdb passed the RT-PCR reads through MiXCR, listing each CDR3 protein once. The table lists about 240,000 distinct CDR3 sequences, 12% of them singletons. The genes are TRBV27 and TRBJ2-1; 7 nucleotides match TRBD2. The clonotype was recovered from a man aged 50 or older who received an inactivated influenza vaccine. Sequenced material: non-naive T cells sorted from PBMCs, taken less than 15 days before vaccination. CDR3 DNA: TGTGCCAGCAGGACAATAGCGGGTAATTACAATGAGCAGTTCTTC. Amino acid sequence: CASRTIAGNYNEQFF.